This record covers a single TCR beta chain. Its antigen is not identified. The data were taken from a study of shared clonotypes between healthy human individuals. Findings of the study overall: Specimens sampled were limited to blood, with tissue repertoires likely differing. There were few donors, and this limited the genetic and exposure-history diversity represented. Sequencing depth was expected to affect clonotype sharing among donors.

J lost 2 bases, V lost 2 bases, and 3 bases had no gene match. The CDR3 sequence is 14 residues long. Looked up from germline, CDR1 is MNHEY and CDR2 is SVGAGI. The method was immunoSEQ multiplex PCR; TCRdb's version includes in-frame clones alone and lacks a portion of them. Counted here are around 1.4 million clones, around 98.5% occurring once; the ten biggest clones make up about 0.34%. The specimen was naive CD4+ T cells sorted from blood. Subset here: CD45RA+ positively selected. V and J are TRBV6-5 and TRBJ2-7, with 7 nucleotides matching TRBD2. This receptor was identified in a man aged 25-45 years in good health. CDR3 DNA: TGTGCCAGCAGTTACCGGCGGGAGACCTACGAGCAGTACTTC. Amino acid sequence: CASSYRRETYEQYF.